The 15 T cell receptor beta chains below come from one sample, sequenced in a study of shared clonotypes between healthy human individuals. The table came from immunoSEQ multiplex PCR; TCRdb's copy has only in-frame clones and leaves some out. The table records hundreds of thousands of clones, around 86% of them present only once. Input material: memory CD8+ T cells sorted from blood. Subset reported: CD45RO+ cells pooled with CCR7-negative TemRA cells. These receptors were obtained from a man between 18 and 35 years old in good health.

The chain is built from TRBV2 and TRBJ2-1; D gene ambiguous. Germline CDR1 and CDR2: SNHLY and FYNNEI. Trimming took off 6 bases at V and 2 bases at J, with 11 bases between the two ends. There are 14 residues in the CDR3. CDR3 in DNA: TGTGCCAGCAGACCGACCTTGGCCTACAATGAGCAGTTCTTC. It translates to CASRPTLAYNEQFF.

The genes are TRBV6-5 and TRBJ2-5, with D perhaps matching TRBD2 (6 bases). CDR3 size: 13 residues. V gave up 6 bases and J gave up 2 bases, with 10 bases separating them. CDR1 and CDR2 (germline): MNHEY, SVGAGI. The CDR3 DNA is TGTGCCAGCAGCCGACTAGGTCAAGAGACCCAGTACTTC. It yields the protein CASSRLGQETQYF.

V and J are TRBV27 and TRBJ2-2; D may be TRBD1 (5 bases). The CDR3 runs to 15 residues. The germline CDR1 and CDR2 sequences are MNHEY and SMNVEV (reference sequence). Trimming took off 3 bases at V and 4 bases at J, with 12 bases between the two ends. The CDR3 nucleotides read TGTGCCAGCAGTTTGAAGGGGCCACCCACCGGGGAGCTGTTTTTT. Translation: CASSLKGPPTGELFF.

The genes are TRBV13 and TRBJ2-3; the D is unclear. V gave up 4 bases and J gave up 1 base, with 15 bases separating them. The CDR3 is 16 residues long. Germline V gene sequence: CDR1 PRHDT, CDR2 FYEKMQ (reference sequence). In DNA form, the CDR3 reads TGTGCCAGCAGCTGGAAAGTGCAAAGTGGCACAGATACGCAGTATTTT. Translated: CASSWKVQSGTDTQYF.

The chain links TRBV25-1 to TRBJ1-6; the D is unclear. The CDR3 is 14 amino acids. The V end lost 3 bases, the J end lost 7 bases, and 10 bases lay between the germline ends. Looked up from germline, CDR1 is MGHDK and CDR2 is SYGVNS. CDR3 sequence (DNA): TGTGCCAGCAGTGACTATGGAGAAAATTCACCCCTCCACTTT. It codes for CASSDYGENSPLHF.

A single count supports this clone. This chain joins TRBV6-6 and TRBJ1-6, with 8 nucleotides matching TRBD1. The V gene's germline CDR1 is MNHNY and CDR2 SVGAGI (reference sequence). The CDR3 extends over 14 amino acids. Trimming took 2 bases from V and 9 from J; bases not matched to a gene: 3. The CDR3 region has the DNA TGTGCCAGCAGTTACGGACAGGGAGGTTCACCCCTCCACTTT. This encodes CASSYGQGGSPLHF.

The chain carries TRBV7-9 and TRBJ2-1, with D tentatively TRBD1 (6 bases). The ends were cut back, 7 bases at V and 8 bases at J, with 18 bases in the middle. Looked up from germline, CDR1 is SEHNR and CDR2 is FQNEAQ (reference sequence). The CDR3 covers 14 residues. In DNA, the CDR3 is TGTGCCAGCAACACACAGGGAATATACGATGAGCAGTTCTTC. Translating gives CASNTQGIYDEQFF.

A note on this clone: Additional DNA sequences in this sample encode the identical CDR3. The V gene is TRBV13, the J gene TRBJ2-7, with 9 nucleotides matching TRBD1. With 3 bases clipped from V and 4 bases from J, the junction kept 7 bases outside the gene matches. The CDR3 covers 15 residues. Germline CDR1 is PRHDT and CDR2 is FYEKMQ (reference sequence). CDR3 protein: CASSLEGQGAYEQYF. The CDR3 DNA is TGTGCCAGCAGCTTGGAGGGACAGGGTGCATACGAGCAGTACTTC.

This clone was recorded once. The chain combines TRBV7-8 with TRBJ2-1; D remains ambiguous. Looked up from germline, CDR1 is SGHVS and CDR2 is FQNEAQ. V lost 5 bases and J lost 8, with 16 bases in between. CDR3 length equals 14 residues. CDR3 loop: CASSPAPPGDEQFF. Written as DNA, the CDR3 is TGTGCCAGCAGCCCCGCACCGCCTGGCGATGAGCAGTTCTTC.

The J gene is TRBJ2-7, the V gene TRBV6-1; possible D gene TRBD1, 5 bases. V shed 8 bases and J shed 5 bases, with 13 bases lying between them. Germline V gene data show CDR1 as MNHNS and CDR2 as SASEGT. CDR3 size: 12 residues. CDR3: CASWQGINEQYF. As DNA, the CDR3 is TGTGCCAGCTGGCAGGGCATCAACGAGCAGTACTTC.

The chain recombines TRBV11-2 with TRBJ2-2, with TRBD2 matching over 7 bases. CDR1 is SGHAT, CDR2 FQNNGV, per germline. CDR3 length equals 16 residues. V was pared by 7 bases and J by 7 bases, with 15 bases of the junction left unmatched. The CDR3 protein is CASTFYIGLEYGELFF. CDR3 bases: TGTGCCAGCACTTTTTATATTGGACTAGAGTACGGGGAGCTGTTTTTT.

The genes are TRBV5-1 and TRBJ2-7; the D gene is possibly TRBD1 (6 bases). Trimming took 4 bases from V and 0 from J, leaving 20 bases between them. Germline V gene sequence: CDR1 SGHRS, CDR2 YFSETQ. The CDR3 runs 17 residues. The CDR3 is CASSPGPGTPASYEQYF. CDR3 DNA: TGCGCCAGCAGCCCGGGACCCGGGACACCAGCCTCCTACGAGCAGTACTTC. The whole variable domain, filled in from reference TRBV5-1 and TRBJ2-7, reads KAGVTQTPRYLIKTRGQQVTLSCSPISGHRSVSWYQQTPGQGLQFLFEYFSETQRNKGNFPGRFSGRQFSNSRSEMNVSTLELGDSALYLCASSPGPGTPASYEQYFGPGTRLTVT.

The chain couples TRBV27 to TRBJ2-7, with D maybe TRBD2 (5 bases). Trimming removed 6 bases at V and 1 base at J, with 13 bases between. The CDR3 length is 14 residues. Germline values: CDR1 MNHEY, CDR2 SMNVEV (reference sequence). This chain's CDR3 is CASRQQLASYEQYF. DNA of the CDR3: TGTGCCAGCAGGCAGCAATTAGCGTCCTACGAGCAGTACTTC.

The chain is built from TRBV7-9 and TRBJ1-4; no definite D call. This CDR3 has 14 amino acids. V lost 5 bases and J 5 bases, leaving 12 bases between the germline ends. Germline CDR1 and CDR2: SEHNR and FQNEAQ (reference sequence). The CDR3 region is CASSPSTQNEKLFF. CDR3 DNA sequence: TGTGCCAGCAGCCCGTCCACGCAAAATGAAAAACTGTTTTTT.

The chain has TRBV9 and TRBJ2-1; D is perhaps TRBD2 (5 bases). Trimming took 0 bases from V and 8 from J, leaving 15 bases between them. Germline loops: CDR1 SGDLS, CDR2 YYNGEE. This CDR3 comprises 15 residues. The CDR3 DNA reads TGTGCCAGCAGCGTAGGCTTTCGGGGTTCCGATGAGCAGTTCTTC. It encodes CASSVGFRGSDEQFF.